The sequence of this TCR beta chain was determined in a study of blood T cell repertoires in COVID-19 (TCRdb year 2020). For the study in its entirety: The collaborator samples originated in the United States, Italy and Spain and spanned the acute and convalescent phases of COVID-19. The sample metadata nearly always contained a de-identified subject ID, COVID-19 status, age in years and sex. Where available, HLA class I and class II types were taken from metadata supplied by the sample provider and were not determined by assay-based typing. Samples came from the ongoing ImmuneRACE study (first 160 participants) plus 1,254 subjects from 6 global collaborators. The repertoires were made available in a free public database intended to serve as a resource for research on the immune response to SARS-CoV-2. The material from the prospective study consisted of cDNA or gDNA derived from T cells, B-cell-depleted T cells, or PBMCs. Deeply sampled blood TCRbeta repertoires from subjects exposed to, actively infected with, or recovered from COVID-19 were included in the dataset.

This clone was seen a handful of times. It has no known antigen specificity. Qualities for individual bases were not recorded, and no much larger clone is one base off. The immunoSEQ Assay, a bias-controlled multiplex PCR, was used to amplify TCRbeta CDR3 regions from genomic DNA. The authors processed their data as follows. Nucleated cell counts per sample were estimated from amplification of reference gene primers within the assay. To quantify the absolute abundance of each unique TCRbeta CDR3 rearrangement, sequence reads were collapsed and filtered. For each sample, productive Simpson clonality was calculated as the square root of Simpson's diversity index over productive rearrangements. TCRdb's version of the immuneACCESS table is confined to in-frame rearrangements and falls short of the full clone set. An unresolved V gene accounts for under half of the shortfall where checked; the remainder is of unknown origin. D and trimming were read from the DNA, whereas the V and J calls and clone size are those reported in that table. The sample table records roughly 150,000 clones; approximately 82% of these occur just once. Approximately 18% of the sample is in the top ten clones.

Here is what the overall study found, with its caveats: The quantity of clinical and demographic metadata differed by source and by participant and was supplied without curation.

Reading the germline V gene gives CDR1 KGHDR and CDR2 SFDVKD. A distance of 9 bases separates the germline ends of V and J, which lose 4 bases and 0 bases respectively. There are 15 amino acids in the CDR3, from cysteine to phenylalanine inclusive. Of all the DNA, just the CDR3 is kept, 45 bases in frame from base 1. A second Seattle source provided samples from volunteer blood donors who had recovered from COVID-19. Each collaborating institution followed its own protocols to collect whole blood in K2EDTA tubes. For TCRbeta analysis, collaborator samples were shipped as frozen whole blood, as isolated PBMCs, or as DNA extracted from either sample type.

What was sequenced was peripheral blood. The V and J genes are TRBV24-1 and TRBJ1-3, with no D gene named confidently. This clonotype was obtained from a woman in her 70s who had recovered from COVID-19. For the CDR3, the sequence is CATSDPGVSGNTIYF. The DNA reads as follows: TGTGCCACCAGTGACCCAGGCGTCTCTGGAAACACCATATATTTT.